Below are 28 T cell receptor beta chains sequenced from a single sample in a study of CD8+ T cells in alopecia areata. RNA, once extracted, was reverse transcribed into cDNA for use as the sequencing template. Repertoires were generated with immunoSEQ multiplex PCR, while TCRdb's copy carries only in-frame clones and drops some. The sample carries over 95,000 clones, roughly two fifths recorded once. Sample: CD4+ T cells sorted from blood. The receptors shown here come from a human donor with alopecia areata.

This chain joins TRBV5-1 and TRBJ1-5; 9 bases line up with TRBD1. CDR1 is SGHRS and CDR2 is YFSETQ in the germline V gene. With 4 bases clipped from V and 7 bases from J, the junction kept 9 bases outside the gene matches. This CDR3 spans 15 amino acids. The CDR3 nucleotides are TGCGCCAGCAGCCTAGGGACAGGGTTTAACCAGCCCCAGCATTTT. Protein sequence: CASSLGTGFNQPQHF.

This clone was seen once. The chain is built from TRBV29-1 and TRBJ2-5, with TRBD1 matching over 9 bases. The ends lost 4 bases at V and 2 bases at J; junction bases unmatched: 5. In germline, CDR1 is SQVTM, CDR2 ANQGSEA. The CDR3 covers 14 residues. CDR3 region: CSVAGQGRQETQYF. The DNA of the CDR3 is TGCAGCGTTGCGGGACAGGGCCGGCAAGAGACCCAGTACTTC.

This chain uses TRBV20-1 with TRBJ2-1; D unresolved. Trimming left V 3 bases short and J 8 bases short, with 5 bases between. This CDR3 is 10 amino acids long. Germline V gives CDR1 DFQATT, CDR2 SNEGSKA (reference sequence). DNA for the CDR3: TGCAGTGCTAGTTGGCATGAGCAGTTCTTC. Its translation: CSASWHEQFF.

The V call is TRBV29-1, the J call TRBJ1-4; 7 bases fit TRBD1. The CDR3 is 14 amino acids. Germline CDR1 SQVTM, CDR2 ANQGSEA. V gave up 4 bases and J gave up 8 bases; unmatched junction bases: 10. This CDR3 reads CSVGTGTVLEKLFF. CDR3 coding DNA: TGCAGCGTTGGAACCGGGACAGTCTTAGAAAAACTGTTTTTT.

This chain links TRBV5-4 with TRBJ2-7; D unresolved. The CDR3 sequence is 14 residues long. Trimming cost V 5 bases and J 3 bases, with 15 bases left between them. From germline, CDR1 is SGHNT and CDR2 YYREEE (reference sequence). The CDR3 loop reads CASSPGGTFYEQYF. CDR3 coding DNA: TGTGCCAGCAGTCCCGGTGGAACTTTCTACGAGCAGTACTTC.

The chain has TRBV6-1 and TRBJ2-7; 9 bases map to TRBD1. V trimming: 4 bases; J trimming: 2 bases; junction bases outside the gene matches: 6. The CDR3 is made up of 15 amino acids. The V gene's germline CDR1 is MNHNS and CDR2 SASEGT. Written as DNA, the CDR3 is TGTGCCAGCAGTGGATCCGGGACAGGGCCCTACGAGCAGTACTTC. This gives the protein CASSGSGTGPYEQYF.

The chain combines TRBV5-4 with TRBJ2-7; D is tentatively TRBD1 or TRBD2 (5 bases each). Trimming took 0 bases from V and 5 from J, leaving 12 bases between them. This CDR3 region has 14 residues. CDR1 is SGHNT, CDR2 YYREEE, per germline (reference sequence). CDR3 in DNA: TGTGCCAGCAGCTTGGCCGGGGCTAAGAACGAGCAGTACTTC. This sequence encodes CASSLAGAKNEQYF.

This chain joins TRBV15 and TRBJ2-5, with D unclear. From germline, CDR1 is LNHNV and CDR2 YYDKDF (reference sequence). This CDR3 spans 13 amino acids. Trimming took 2 bases from V and 7 from J, leaving 11 bases between them. This CDR3 reads CATSRPPKGTQYF. The DNA of the CDR3 is TGTGCCACCAGCAGACCACCGAAAGGGACCCAGTACTTC.

About this clone itself: A much larger clone lies a single base off, so this may be a read error. The chain couples TRBV5-1 to TRBJ2-7; D remains unclear. Trimming cost V 5 bases and J 4 bases, with 7 bases left between them. The CDR3 extends over 11 amino acids. Germline V gives CDR1 SGHRS, CDR2 YFSETQ. The chain's CDR3 is CASRAQYEQYF. CDR3 bases: TGCGCCAGCAGGGCACAGTACGAGCAGTACTTC.

V usage is TRBV30 and J usage is TRBJ2-4; 8 positions agree with TRBD2. V shed 0 bases and J 1 base; nucleotides not matched to a gene: 11. The CDR3 consists of 18 residues. CDR1 is GTSNPN and CDR2 is SVGIG in the germline V gene (reference sequence). The CDR3 sequence: CAWSVLSGAMGAKNIQYF. The CDR3 DNA follows: TGTGCCTGGAGTGTACTTAGCGGGGCCATGGGGGCCAAAAACATTCAGTACTTC.

The chain is built from TRBV30 and TRBJ2-1; D not resolved. Trimming removed 2 bases at V and 5 bases at J, with 16 bases between. Germline V gene data show CDR1 as GTSNPN and CDR2 as SVGIG (reference sequence). The CDR3 runs to 15 residues. CDR3 nucleotide sequence: TGTGCCTGGAGTCCCGGAGTCACAAGGAACAATGAGCAGTTCTTC. It is translated as CAWSPGVTRNNEQFF.

The genes are TRBV4-3 and TRBJ1-2; no definite D call. Trimming took 6 bases from V and 1 from J, leaving 12 bases between them. Germline assignment: CDR1 LGHNA and CDR2 YSLEER. The CDR3 totals 14 residues. The DNA for the CDR3 is TGCGCCAGCAGTATGGACGGATATAACTATGGCTACACCTTC. Translating it yields CASSMDGYNYGYTF.

The J gene is TRBJ1-2, the V gene TRBV29-1; D is undetermined. Per germline, CDR1 SQVTM and CDR2 ANQGSEA. The CDR3 sequence is 15 residues long. The V end lost 3 bases, the J end lost 4 bases, and 18 bases lay between the germline ends. The CDR3 DNA sequence: TGCAGCGTTGAGTCGATGCGGGAGTCAAGCTATGGCTACACCTTC. It encodes CSVESMRESSYGYTF.

This rearrangement joins TRBV5-6 to TRBJ2-4; possibly TRBD2 for D (6 bases). Between the trimmed V and J ends, which lost 4 bases and 0 bases, there was a span of 11 bases. The germline CDR1 and CDR2 sequences are SGHDT and YYEEEE. CDR3 length: 15 amino acids. DNA for the CDR3: TGTGCCAGCAGCCGACGGGAGCTAGCCAAAAACATTCAGTACTTC. This gives the protein CASSRRELAKNIQYF.

This clone was observed a handful of times. The chain joins TRBV19 to TRBJ2-1; D might be TRBD2 (6 bases). This CDR3 is built from 10 residues. V lost 11 bases to trimming and J lost 7 bases, with 9 bases between them. Germline CDR1 reads LNHDA; CDR2 reads SQIVND (reference sequence). CDR3 sequence reads: CASGGNEQFF. The CDR3 coding sequence is TGTGCCTCTGGAGGGAATGAGCAGTTCTTC.

Comments on this clone: The same CDR3 arises from other DNA sequences in this sample as well. The V call is TRBV5-1, the J call TRBJ2-5; TRBD1 might be the D (6 bases). This CDR3 contains 13 residues. Trimming stripped 0 bases from V and 4 bases from J, with 7 bases between. From germline, CDR1 is SGHRS and CDR2 YFSETQ. The CDR3: CASSLVGGETQYF. CDR3 coding DNA: TGCGCCAGCAGCTTGGTAGGGGGAGAGACCCAGTACTTC.

This clone occurred a few times. V usage is TRBV20-1 and J usage is TRBJ1-1; D is perhaps TRBD1 (6 bases). CDR1 and CDR2 (germline): DFQATT, SNEGSKA (reference sequence). V shed 0 bases and J shed 10 bases, with 9 bases lying between them. The CDR3 totals 11 residues. The DNA of the CDR3 is TGCAGTGCTAGAGATCGCAGGGGAGCTTTCTTT. Translated, it gives CSARDRRGAFF.

The CDR3 region is CASSPSRGNTEAFF. The CDR3 DNA sequence: TGTGCCAGCTCACCATCCAGGGGAAACACTGAAGCTTTCTTT. J is TRBJ1-1 and V is TRBV18; a possible D gene is TRBD1 (6 bases). The CDR3 covers 14 residues. The germline V and J ends were trimmed by 2 bases and 2 bases, with 9 bases remaining between them. Germline V lookup: CDR1 KGHSH, CDR2 LQKENI.

The CDR3 sequence: CASSLVGVDEQFF. In DNA, the CDR3 is TGCGCCAGCAGCTTGGTCGGGGTCGATGAGCAGTTCTTC. This chain links TRBV5-1 with TRBJ2-1; D is possibly TRBD2 (5 bases). Germline V gene data show CDR1 as SGHRS and CDR2 as YFSETQ. V lost 0 bases and J 8 bases, leaving 9 bases between the germline ends. The CDR3 has 13 amino acids.

J is TRBJ2-6 and V is TRBV15, with 7 bases identical to TRBD1. Germline V gene lookup returns CDR1 LNHNV and CDR2 YYDKDF (reference sequence). V shed 1 base, J shed 0 bases, and the junction held 3 bases outside the gene matches. There are 17 residues in the CDR3. This CDR3 reads CATSRGQGDSGANVLTF. The CDR3 DNA reads TGTGCCACCAGCAGAGGACAGGGAGACTCTGGGGCCAACGTCCTGACTTTC.

This chain connects TRBV5-4 to TRBJ2-5, with D tentatively TRBD1 or TRBD2 (6 bases each). Germline loops: CDR1 SGHNT, CDR2 YYREEE (reference sequence). This CDR3 contains 14 residues. V was shortened by 3 bases and J by 5 bases, with 14 bases between the two germline ends. CDR3 in DNA: TGTGCCAGCAGCTCAGGAGGGGGTTTGGAGACCCAGTACTTC. It encodes CASSSGGGLETQYF.

This clone was counted between two and nine times. The V call is TRBV29-1, the J call TRBJ2-5; D is unresolved. Germline-derived CDR1 and CDR2 are SQVTM and ANQGSEA. CDR3 length equals 12 residues. Trimming left V 7 bases short and J 1 base short, with 10 bases between. The CDR3 here is CSGIEPQETQYF. The CDR3 bases are TGCAGCGGGATCGAACCCCAAGAGACCCAGTACTTC.

This rearrangement joins TRBV6-5 to TRBJ1-6, with D maybe TRBD1 (5 bases). The germline V gene encodes CDR1 MNHEY and CDR2 SVGAGI. The CDR3 is 15 amino acids. The V end was cut by 7 bases, the J end by 7 bases, with 17 bases between. The CDR3 loop is CASMRQGGRNSPLHF. The CDR3 region has the DNA TGTGCCAGCATGAGGCAGGGAGGAAGGAATTCACCCCTCCACTTT.

This clone appeared a few times. The chain uses TRBV19 and TRBJ1-1; D gene uncertain. Trimming removed 3 bases at V and 8 bases at J, with 16 bases between. The CDR3 covers 14 residues. Per the germline V gene, CDR1 is LNHDA and CDR2 is SQIVND (reference sequence). CDR3 nucleotides: TGTGCCAGTAGTATGGACGGCAGACGTGCAGAAGCTTTCTTT. Protein product: CASSMDGRRAEAFF.

This clone was seen more than once but under ten times. The CDR3 here is CASSVTMDSGETQYF. The CDR3 nucleotides are TGTGCCAGTAGCGTTACGATGGACAGTGGAGAGACCCAGTACTTC. The chain employs TRBV19 and TRBJ2-5; possible D gene TRBD1, 6 bases. With 6 bases removed from V and 4 bases from J, the gap between germline ends came to 18 bases. From germline, CDR1 is LNHDA and CDR2 SQIVND (reference sequence). The CDR3 covers 15 residues. Full variable domain (rest looked up from reference TRBV19 and TRBJ2-5): DGGITQSPKYLFRKEGQNVTLSCEQNLNHDAMYWYRQDPGQGLRLIYYSQIVNDFQKGDIAEGYSVSREKKESFPLTVTSAQKNPTAFYLCASSVTMDSGETQYFGPGTRLLVL.

The table lists this clone with a few counts. V usage is TRBV6-6 and J usage is TRBJ2-6, with D perhaps matching TRBD2 (5 bases). Germline V CDR1 and CDR2: MNHNY, SVGAGI (reference sequence). The CDR3 has 15 amino acids. Trimming left V 5 bases short and J 2 bases short, with 10 bases between. CDR3 in amino acids: CASSTPGTGANVLTF. CDR3 nucleotide sequence: TGTGCCAGCAGTACCCCGGGAACTGGGGCCAACGTCCTGACTTTC.

The CDR3 DNA follows: TGCAGCGTCAAACGAATCGTAGGGACTAGCGGGAGGGCCAATGAGCAGTTCTTC. Protein: CSVKRIVGTSGRANEQFF. The chain carries TRBV29-1 and TRBJ2-1; 16 bases are shared with TRBD2. This CDR3 has 18 amino acids. Germline CDR1 is SQVTM and CDR2 is ANQGSEA. J was trimmed by 6 bases and V by 6 bases; bases with no gene match: 14.

The CDR3 sequence is CASSPTGIRYEQYF. Here the CDR3 DNA reads TGTGCCAGCAGCCCGACAGGGATTCGTTACGAGCAGTACTTC. The J gene is TRBJ2-7, the V gene TRBV9, with 7 bases that match TRBD1. CDR3 length equals 14 residues. Germline CDR1 SGDLS, CDR2 YYNGEE. The V and J ends lost 4 bases and 4 bases, in that order; junction bases with no gene match: 8.